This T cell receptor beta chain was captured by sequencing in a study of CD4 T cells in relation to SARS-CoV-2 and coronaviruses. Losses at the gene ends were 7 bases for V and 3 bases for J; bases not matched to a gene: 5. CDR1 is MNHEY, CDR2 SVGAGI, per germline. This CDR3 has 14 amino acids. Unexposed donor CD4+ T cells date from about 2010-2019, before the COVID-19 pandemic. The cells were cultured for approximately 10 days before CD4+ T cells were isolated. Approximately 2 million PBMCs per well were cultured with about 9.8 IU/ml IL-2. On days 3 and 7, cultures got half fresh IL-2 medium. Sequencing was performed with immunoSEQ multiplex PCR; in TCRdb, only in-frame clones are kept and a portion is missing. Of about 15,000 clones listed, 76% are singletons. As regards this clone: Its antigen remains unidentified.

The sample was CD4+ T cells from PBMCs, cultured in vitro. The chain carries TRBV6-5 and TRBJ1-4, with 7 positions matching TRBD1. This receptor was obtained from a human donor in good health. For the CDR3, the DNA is TGTGCCAGCAACACAGGGGCCCCTAATGAAAAACTGTTTTTT. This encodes CASNTGAPNEKLFF.